The present entry profiles one TCR beta chain with its context. These data come from a study of radiotherapy plus CTLA-4 blockade in lung cancer. Here immunoSEQ multiplex PCR was the method, and the copy in TCRdb shows in-frame clones only, minus some. This table holds approximately 100,000 clones, more than 75% found once. The material was peripheral blood, obtained from a patient treated with radiotherapy plus ipilimumab. The clonotype originates from a human donor with non-small cell lung cancer who had a partial response to radiotherapy plus ipilimumab.

For the CDR3, the DNA is TGTGCCAGCTCACAGGGTGCTAGCGGGTTATACGAGCAGTACTTC. Translating it yields CASSQGASGLYEQYF. The chain links TRBV18 to TRBJ2-7; 8 bases match TRBD2. J gave up 4 bases and V 4 bases, and 9 bases lay outside the gene matches. Germline values: CDR1 KGHSH, CDR2 LQKENI. This CDR3 contains 15 residues.